This passage covers 8 T cell receptor beta chains from one sample sequenced in a study of identical twins. Via MiXCR, TCRdb re-called the 5' RACE reads, giving one row per CDR3 protein. The sample lists 1.5 million to 2 million distinct CDR3 sequences; around 29% were seen once. The sequenced sample was cord blood. All receptors derive from a newborn girl in good health.

This clonotype was observed a few times. V and J are TRBV29-1 and TRBJ2-1, with D perhaps matching TRBD1 (5 bases). This CDR3 has 15 amino acids. Trimming shortened V by 1 base and J by 2 bases, and 12 bases separated the two germline ends. Germline lookup yields CDR1 SQVTM and CDR2 ANQGSEA. Written as DNA, the CDR3 is TGCAGCGTTGAAGCGCAGGGCCCTGCCTACAATGAGCAGTTCTTC. This gives the protein CSVEAQGPAYNEQFF.

The chain combines TRBV19 with TRBJ1-5; D call uncertain. Between the trimmed V and J ends, which lost 5 bases and 1 base, there was a span of 6 bases. Germline CDR1 and CDR2: LNHDA and SQIVND (reference sequence). The CDR3 is 13 residues long. CDR3 DNA sequence: TGTGCCAGTAGTGTGAAGAGCAATCAGCCCCAGCATTTT. Amino acids: CASSVKSNQPQHF.

The chain has TRBV5-1 and TRBJ1-2, with a weak D call TRBD1 (6 bases). This CDR3 has 14 amino acids. The germline V and J ends were trimmed by 0 bases and 6 bases, with 12 bases remaining between them. The germline V gene encodes CDR1 SGHRS and CDR2 YFSETQ. The CDR3 spells CASSLAGGLNGYTF. The CDR3 DNA is TGCGCCAGCAGCTTGGCCGGGGGCCTTAATGGCTACACCTTC.

This clonotype has a handful of counts. The rearrangement links TRBV10-1 to TRBJ1-5; D remains unclear. V lost 5 bases and J 5 bases, leaving 10 bases between the germline ends. The CDR3 spans 13 residues. Per germline, CDR1 WNHNN and CDR2 SYGVQD (reference sequence). CDR3 sequence: CASSRRVDQPQHF. CDR3 coding DNA: TGCGCCAGCAGTCGGCGGGTCGATCAGCCCCAGCATTTT.

This clonotype has just a few counts. The chain is built from TRBV5-1 and TRBJ1-2, with TRBD1 identical over 10 bases. The CDR3 extends over 15 amino acids. Germline V lookup: CDR1 SGHRS, CDR2 YFSETQ. V gave up 4 bases and J gave up 4 bases; unmatched junction bases: 7. The CDR3 here is CASSGGTGASYGYTF. DNA for the CDR3: TGCGCCAGCAGCGGCGGGACAGGGGCCTCCTATGGCTACACCTTC.

This sequence joins TRBV7-2 and TRBJ2-3; tentatively, D is TRBD1 or TRBD2 (6 bases each). Germline CDR1 is SGHTA and CDR2 is FQGNSA. Trimming took 2 bases from V and 3 from J, leaving 15 bases between them. The CDR3 runs to 16 residues. The CDR3 DNA reads TGTGCCAGCAGCTTAATGGGATGGGGGGCTACAGATACGCAGTATTTT. This gives the protein CASSLMGWGATDTQYF.

The chain employs TRBV20-1 and TRBJ2-5, with no clear D. Judging by the DNA end, TRBJ2-7 fits better; the J call may be wrong. CDR1 is DFQATT and CDR2 is SNEGSKA in the germline V gene (reference sequence). The CDR3 loop spans 11 amino acids. The CDR3 is CSARAGLEQYF. The CDR3 bases are TGCAGTGCTAGAGCTGGGCTCGAGCAGTACTTC.

This rearrangement joins TRBV7-2 to TRBJ2-7; D gene uncertain. The CDR3 spans 10 residues. Germline lookup yields CDR1 SGHTA and CDR2 FQGNSA. Trimming took off 8 bases at V and 6 bases at J, with 8 bases between the two ends. The CDR3 coding sequence is TGTGCCAGCGGAACGGTCGAGCAGTACTTC. This codes for CASGTVEQYF.